Below, 3 T cell receptor beta chains from the same sample are listed, as sequenced in a study of blood T cells in healthy people across ages. The authors ran a second PCR of 7 to 11 cycles using a sample-barcoded 5' primer and a J-beta primer mix. One entry per CDR3 protein, called by TCRdb with MiXCR from the 5' RACE reads. The repertoire consists of 1.5 million to 2 million distinct CDR3 sequences, with approximately 50% occurring once and the leading ten covering approximately 2.1%. Sequencing used blood. Receptor source: a woman aged 40 to 49 in good health.

V is TRBV29-1 and J is TRBJ2-7; D uncertain. The germline CDR1 and CDR2 sequences are SQVTM and ANQGSEA. The CDR3 totals 11 residues. The V gene lost 7 bases and the J gene lost 5 bases, with 12 bases spanning the gap. This CDR3 reads CSGALTDEQYF. CDR3 in DNA: TGCAGCGGAGCATTGACTGACGAGCAGTACTTC.

This clonotype has just a few counts. The genes are TRBV21-1 and TRBJ2-1; TRBD1 is taken as the D call from the table, unchecked against the DNA. TRBV21-1 is flagged as a pseudogene. CDR3 length equals 17 residues. CDR3 in amino acids: CASSLTRDGSSYNEQFF. The CDR3 DNA follows: TGTGCCAGCAGCCTCACCCGAGACGGGAGCTCCTACAATGAGCAGTTCTTC.

This clonotype showed up just a few times. The V call is TRBV12-3 or TRBV12-4, the J call TRBJ2-1; 10 bases are a match to TRBD2. CDR3 size: 16 residues. The V segment lost 2 bases and the J segment 4 bases; nucleotides outside the gene matches: 5. As DNA, the CDR3 is TGTGCCAGCAGTTTAAAAGCGGGGGGGCCGTACAATGAGCAGTTCTTC. Translation gives CASSLKAGGPYNEQFF.